The 22 T cell receptor beta chains below all came from one sample that was sequenced in a study of blood T cell repertoires in COVID-19. This table comes from immunoSEQ multiplex PCR, and its TCRdb copy is limited to in-frame clones, with some not included. This table holds about 140,000 clones, 84% found once. Sample: peripheral blood. All receptors derive from a man under 40 with COVID-19, enrolled during active disease.

The chain links TRBV28 to TRBJ2-2; 7 bases fit TRBD2. The V gene's germline CDR1 is MDHEN and CDR2 SYDVKM. This CDR3 is 16 amino acids long. V gave up 5 bases and J gave up 8 bases; unmatched junction bases: 14. CDR3 protein: CASSTPGTKGRGELFF. The CDR3 DNA follows: TGTGCCAGCAGTACGCCCGGGACTAAGGGGCGGGGGGAGCTGTTTTTT. Full variable domain (rest looked up from reference TRBV28 and TRBJ2-2): DVKVTQSSRYLVKRTGEKVFLECVQDMDHENMFWYRQDPGLGLRLIYFSYDVKMKEKGDIPEGYSVSREKKERFSLILESASTNQTSMYLCASSTPGTKGRGELFFGEGSRLTVL.

V gene TRBV29-1 combines with J gene TRBJ2-1, with 11 bases identical to TRBD2. Looked up from germline, CDR1 is SQVTM and CDR2 is ANQGSEA. This CDR3 has 15 amino acids. Trimming took 4 bases from V and 1 from J; bases not matched to a gene: 3. The CDR3 nucleotides read TGCAGCGTTGCCCGGACTAGCGGGTCCTACAATGAGCAGTTCTTC. As protein: CSVARTSGSYNEQFF.

The chain links TRBV6-1 to TRBJ2-7, with 7 bases aligning to TRBD2. V gave up 1 base and J gave up 3 bases; unmatched junction bases: 6. Per the germline V gene, CDR1 is MNHNS and CDR2 is SASEGT. The CDR3 is 15 residues long. The CDR3 DNA is TGTGCCAGCAGTGAAGGGGCTAGCGGTGACTACGAGCAGTACTTC. Translated, it gives CASSEGASGDYEQYF.

The chain recombines TRBV6-5 with TRBJ2-3, with 10 positions matching TRBD2. Germline CDR1 reads MNHEY; CDR2 reads SVGAGI. CDR3 size: 16 residues. Losses at the gene ends were 2 bases for V and 1 base for J; bases not matched to a gene: 3. The CDR3 reads CASSYLGTSGTDTQYF. The CDR3 coding sequence is TGTGCCAGCAGTTACCTCGGGACTAGCGGCACAGATACGCAGTATTTT.

The chain is built from TRBV28 and TRBJ2-7, with TRBD2 identical over 7 bases. This CDR3 contains 17 residues. Trimming took 3 bases from V and 0 from J; bases not matched to a gene: 11. Per the germline V gene, CDR1 is MDHEN and CDR2 is SYDVKM. CDR3 loop: CASSFPSGGGISYEQYF. The CDR3 DNA sequence: TGTGCCAGCAGTTTCCCTAGCGGCGGAGGGATCTCCTACGAGCAGTACTTC.

The chain combines TRBV19 with TRBJ2-2, with a weak D call TRBD2 (6 bases). The length of the CDR3 is 13 residues. Per the germline V gene, CDR1 is LNHDA and CDR2 is SQIVND (reference sequence). V was cut by 9 bases and J by 6 bases, with 14 bases left in between. This CDR3 reads CASERGLAGELFF. The CDR3 DNA reads as TGTGCCAGCGAACGGGGGTTAGCCGGGGAGCTGTTTTTT.

The J gene is TRBJ2-3, the V gene TRBV5-4, with 10 bases identical to TRBD2. The CDR3 consists of 14 residues. Looked up from germline, CDR1 is SGHNT and CDR2 is YYREEE (reference sequence). After removal of 7 bases from V and 1 base from J, the junction contained 3 bases not matched to a gene. CDR3 nucleotide sequence: TGTGCCAGCCAGCTAGCGGGAGGCACAGATACGCAGTATTTT. Protein sequence: CASQLAGGTDTQYF.

The genes are TRBV28 and TRBJ2-7; TRBD2 aligns across 10 bases. CDR3 length: 18 residues. The ends lost 4 bases at V and 6 bases at J; junction bases unmatched: 18. Germline V gives CDR1 MDHEN, CDR2 SYDVKM. DNA for the CDR3: TGTGCCAGCAGTTGGGGCGCCGGGACTAGCGCGGGGGTGGCCGAGCAGTACTTC. This sequence encodes CASSWGAGTSAGVAEQYF.

In regard to this clone: One end of the junction is discordant with germline, which a read error may explain. The genes are TRBV5-6 and TRBJ2-5; perhaps TRBD2 as D (6 bases). This CDR3 has 15 residues. Germline V CDR1 and CDR2: SGHDT, YYEEEE. The CDR3 loop reads CATSSWLVGGETQYF. CDR3 nucleotides: TGTGCCACCAGCAGTTGGTTGGTCGGGGGAGAGACCCAGTACTTC.

The rearrangement joins TRBV29-1 to TRBJ2-3; 9 bases are a match to TRBD1. CDR3 length: 16 residues. The junction had 7 bases not matched to a gene; V was cut back by 1 base and J by 2 bases. Germline CDR1 is SQVTM and CDR2 is ANQGSEA. The CDR3 sequence: CSVEGVWDRVTDTQYF. The DNA for the CDR3 is TGCAGCGTTGAAGGGGTGTGGGACAGGGTCACAGATACGCAGTATTTT.

The rearrangement joins TRBV27 to TRBJ1-1; weak D call: TRBD1 (5 bases). V dropped 3 bases and J dropped 1 base, with 15 bases sitting between them. The CDR3 consists of 16 residues. The V gene's germline CDR1 is MNHEY and CDR2 SMNVEV (reference sequence). The CDR3 DNA sequence: TGTGCCAGCAGTTTTCTGTGGGTTCAGGGGAACACTGAAGCTTTCTTT. Protein: CASSFLWVQGNTEAFF.

This clone showed up just a few times. The CDR3 DNA reads as TGTGCCAGCTCACCTGGGACAGGAGCAAACACCGGGGAGCTGTTTTTT. Protein sequence: CASSPGTGANTGELFF. This chain links TRBV18 with TRBJ2-2, with 8 bases aligning to TRBD1. The ends lost 3 bases at V and 2 bases at J; junction bases unmatched: 5. CDR1 is KGHSH, CDR2 LQKENI, per germline. CDR3 length equals 16 residues.

J is TRBJ2-5 and V is TRBV11-2, with 14 bases lining up with TRBD2. The germline CDR1 and CDR2 sequences are SGHAT and FQNNGV. The CDR3 totals 17 residues. V dropped 5 bases and J dropped 7; count of bases not matched to a gene: 12. CDR3 nucleotide sequence: TGTGCCAGCAGCCTTAGTACCGGGACTAGCGGGAGTGGGACCCAGTACTTC. Its protein product is CASSLSTGTSGSGTQYF.

The chain uses TRBV18 and TRBJ2-7; 9 nucleotides align to TRBD2. V was clipped by 2 bases and J by 9 bases; unmatched bases: 11. Germline V gives CDR1 KGHSH, CDR2 LQKENI. This CDR3 contains 15 residues. CDR3 nucleotide sequence: TGTGCCAGCTCACCAAGTATGGTAGCGGGAGAAGGGCAGTACTTC. This sequence encodes CASSPSMVAGEGQYF. The whole variable domain, remainder taken from reference TRBV18 and TRBJ2-7, is NAGVMQNPRHLVRRRGQEARLRCSPMKGHSHVYWYRQLPEEGLKFMVYLQKENIIDESGMPKERFSAEFPKEGPSILRIQQVVRGDSAAYFCASSPSMVAGEGQYFGPGTRLTVT.

Only one count was recorded for this clone. Here the CDR3 DNA reads TGTGCCAGCAGTTTCCCACAGGGAACTGGCTACACCTTC. Protein sequence: CASSFPQGTGYTF. The rearrangement joins TRBV6-6 to TRBJ1-2; D may be TRBD1 (6 bases). The V end lost 4 bases, the J end lost 7 bases, and 13 bases lay between the germline ends. This CDR3 comprises 13 residues. CDR1 and CDR2 from the germline V gene are MNHNY and SVGAGI (reference sequence).

The chain is built from TRBV29-1 and TRBJ2-2; 8 nucleotides line up with TRBD1. The junction had 2 bases not matched to a gene; V was cut back by 5 bases and J by 3 bases. CDR3 length: 13 amino acids. Germline CDR1 SQVTM, CDR2 ANQGSEA. The chain's CDR3 is CSVSRGHTGELFF. Written as DNA, the CDR3 is TGCAGCGTTTCCAGGGGGCACACCGGGGAGCTGTTTTTT.

This rearrangement joins TRBV27 to TRBJ1-2, with 7 bases identical to TRBD1. The CDR3 covers 15 residues. Germline trimming cut 6 bases from V and 8 bases from J; bases unmatched to any gene: 15. Germline CDR1 is MNHEY and CDR2 is SMNVEV (reference sequence). CDR3: CASSQLPDRRSGYTF. CDR3 coding DNA: TGTGCCAGCAGCCAGCTCCCGGACAGGAGGTCCGGCTACACCTTC.

The chain uses TRBV2 and TRBJ2-1, with D tentatively TRBD2 (5 bases). V lost 3 bases and J lost 0, with 12 bases in between. CDR1 SNHLY and CDR2 FYNNEI come from the germline V gene. This CDR3 comprises 16 residues. The CDR3 DNA reads TGTGCCAGCAGTGATACGGGATTTAGCTCCTACAATGAGCAGTTCTTC. It codes for CASSDTGFSSYNEQFF. The variable domain in full, with the rest retrieved from reference TRBV2 and TRBJ2-1, is EPEVTQTPSHQVTQMGQEVILRCVPISNHLYFYWYRQILGQKVEFLVSFYNNEISEKSEIFDDQFSVERPDGSNFTLKIRSTKLEDSAMYFCASSDTGFSSYNEQFFGPGTRLTVL.

V is TRBV5-5 and J is TRBJ2-3; tentative D call: TRBD2 (5 bases). CDR3 size: 13 residues. Trimming took off 4 bases at V and 6 bases at J, with 12 bases between the two ends. CDR1 and CDR2 from the germline V gene are SGHKS and YYEKEE (reference sequence). The CDR3 loop is CASSAGPADTQYF. The CDR3 bases are TGTGCCAGCAGCGCGGGCCCCGCCGATACGCAGTATTTT.

The rearrangement joins TRBV18 to TRBJ1-3; D is unclear. The CDR3 length is 14 residues. Germline CDR1 KGHSH, CDR2 LQKENI. Between the trimmed V and J ends, which lost 1 base and 3 bases, there was a span of 7 bases. As DNA, the CDR3 is TGTGCCAGCTCACCACACCCTAATGGAAACACCATATATTTT. This sequence encodes CASSPHPNGNTIYF.

The CDR3 coding sequence is TGTGCCAGTAGTGCCGGACAGGGGCCTATTTATAGCAATCAGCCCCAGCATTTT. Residues: CASSAGQGPIYSNQPQHF. The chain couples TRBV19 to TRBJ1-5, with 9 bases fitting TRBD1. The germline CDR1 and CDR2 sequences are LNHDA and SQIVND (reference sequence). The CDR3 runs to 18 residues. Trimming cost V 5 bases and J 0 bases; bases outside gene matches: 11. Looking up the rest from reference TRBV19 and TRBJ1-5 gives the full variable domain: DGGITQSPKYLFRKEGQNVTLSCEQNLNHDAMYWYRQDPGQGLRLIYYSQIVNDFQKGDIAEGYSVSREKKESFPLTVTSAQKNPTAFYLCASSAGQGPIYSNQPQHFGDGTRLSIL.

The chain combines TRBV6-5 with TRBJ2-2; TRBD1 matches 7 bases. With 5 bases clipped from V and 2 bases from J, the junction kept 5 bases outside the gene matches. The CDR3 loop spans 15 amino acids. Germline CDR1 MNHEY, CDR2 SVGAGI. For the CDR3, the DNA is TGTGCCAGCAGTACCCGGGACAGCAACACCGGGGAGCTGTTTTTT. This encodes CASSTRDSNTGELFF.